The TCR beta chain under discussion was sequenced for a study of T cell changes during pregnancy in multiple sclerosis. Sequencing was performed with immunoSEQ multiplex PCR; in TCRdb, only in-frame clones are kept and a portion is missing. The table includes about 49,000 clones, just under 95% detected once. This CDR3 region has 12 residues. The germline V and J ends were trimmed by 3 bases and 5 bases, with 4 bases remaining between them. Germline CDR1 is SGHVS and CDR2 is FQNEAQ. The chain has TRBV7-8 and TRBJ2-2, with D uncertain. The clonotype originates from a female donor with multiple sclerosis, enrolled in a pregnancy study. Sample: CD8+ T cells from peripheral blood mononuclear cells, taken in the first trimester of pregnancy. For the CDR3, the DNA is TGTGCCAGCAGCTTTCCGACCGGGGAGCTGTTTTTT. Translation: CASSFPTGELFF.